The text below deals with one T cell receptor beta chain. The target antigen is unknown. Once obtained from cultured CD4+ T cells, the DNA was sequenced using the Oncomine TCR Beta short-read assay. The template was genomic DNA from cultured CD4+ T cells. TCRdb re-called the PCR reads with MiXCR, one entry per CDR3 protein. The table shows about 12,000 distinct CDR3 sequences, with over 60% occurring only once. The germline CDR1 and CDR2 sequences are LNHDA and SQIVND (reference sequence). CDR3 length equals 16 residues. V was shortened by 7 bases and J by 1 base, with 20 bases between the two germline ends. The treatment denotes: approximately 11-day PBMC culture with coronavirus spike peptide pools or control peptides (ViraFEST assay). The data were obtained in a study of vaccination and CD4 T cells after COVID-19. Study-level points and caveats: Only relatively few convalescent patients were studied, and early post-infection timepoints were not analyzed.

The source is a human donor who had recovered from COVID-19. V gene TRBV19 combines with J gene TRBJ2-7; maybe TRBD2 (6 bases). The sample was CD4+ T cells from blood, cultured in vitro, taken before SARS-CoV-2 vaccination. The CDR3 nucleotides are TGTGCCAGTACCCCGACCGGGACTCCGAGGTCCTACGAGCAGTACTTC. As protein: CASTPTGTPRSYEQYF.